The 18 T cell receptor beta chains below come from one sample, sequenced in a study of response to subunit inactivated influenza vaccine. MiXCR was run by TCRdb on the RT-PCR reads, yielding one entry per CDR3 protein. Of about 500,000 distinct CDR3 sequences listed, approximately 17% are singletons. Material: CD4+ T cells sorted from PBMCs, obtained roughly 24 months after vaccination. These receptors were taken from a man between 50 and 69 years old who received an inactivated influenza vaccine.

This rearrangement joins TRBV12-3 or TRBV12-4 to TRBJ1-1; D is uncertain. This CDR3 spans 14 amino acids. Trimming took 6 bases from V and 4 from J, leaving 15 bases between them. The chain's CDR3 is CASSSAGWGTEAFF. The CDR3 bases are TGTGCCAGCAGCTCGGCCGGCTGGGGCACTGAAGCTTTCTTT.

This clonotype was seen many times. CDR3 region: CASSLWGIAEAFF. For the CDR3, the DNA is TGTGCCAGCAGCTTGTGGGGTATAGCTGAAGCTTTCTTT. The V and J genes are TRBV5-6 and TRBJ1-1; D gene ambiguous. The CDR3 length is 13 residues. Looked up from germline, CDR1 is SGHDT and CDR2 is YYEEEE. V shed 1 base and J shed 6 bases, with 10 bases lying between them.

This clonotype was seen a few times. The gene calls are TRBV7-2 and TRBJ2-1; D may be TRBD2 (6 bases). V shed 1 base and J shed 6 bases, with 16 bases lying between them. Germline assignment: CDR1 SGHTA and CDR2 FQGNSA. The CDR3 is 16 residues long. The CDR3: CASSLVRGNGGNEQFF. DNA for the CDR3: TGTGCCAGCAGCTTAGTTCGGGGGAATGGCGGCAATGAGCAGTTCTTC.

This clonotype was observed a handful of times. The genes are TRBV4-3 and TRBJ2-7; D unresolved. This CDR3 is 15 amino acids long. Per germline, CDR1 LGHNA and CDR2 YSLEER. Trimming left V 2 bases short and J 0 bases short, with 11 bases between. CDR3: CASSQTPDGSYEQYF. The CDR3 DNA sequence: TGCGCCAGCAGCCAAACGCCGGACGGCTCCTACGAGCAGTACTTC.

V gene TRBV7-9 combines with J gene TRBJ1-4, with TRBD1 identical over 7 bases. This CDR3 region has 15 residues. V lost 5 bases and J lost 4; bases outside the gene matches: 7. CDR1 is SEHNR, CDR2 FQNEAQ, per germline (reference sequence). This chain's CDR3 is CASSHRTGLNEKLFF. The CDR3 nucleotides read TGTGCCAGCAGCCATCGGACAGGCCTTAATGAAAAACTGTTTTTT.

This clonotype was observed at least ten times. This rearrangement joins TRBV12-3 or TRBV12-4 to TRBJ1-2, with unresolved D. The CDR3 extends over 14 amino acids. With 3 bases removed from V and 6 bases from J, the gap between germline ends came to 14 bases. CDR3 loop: CASSFGVSENGYTF. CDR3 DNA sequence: TGTGCCAGCAGTTTCGGGGTCTCCGAGAATGGCTACACCTTC.

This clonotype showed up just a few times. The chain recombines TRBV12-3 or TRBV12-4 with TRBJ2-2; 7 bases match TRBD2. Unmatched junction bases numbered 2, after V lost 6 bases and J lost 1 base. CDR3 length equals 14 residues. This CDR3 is CASRQRGNTGELFF. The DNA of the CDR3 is TGTGCCAGCAGACAGCGGGGGAACACCGGGGAGCTGTTTTTT.

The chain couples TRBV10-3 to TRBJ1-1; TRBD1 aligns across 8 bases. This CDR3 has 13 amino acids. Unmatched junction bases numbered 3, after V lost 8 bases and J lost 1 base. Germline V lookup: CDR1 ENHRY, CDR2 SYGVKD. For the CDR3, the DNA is TGTGCCATCGCCGGGACAGGGAACACTGAAGCTTTCTTT. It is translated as CAIAGTGNTEAFF.

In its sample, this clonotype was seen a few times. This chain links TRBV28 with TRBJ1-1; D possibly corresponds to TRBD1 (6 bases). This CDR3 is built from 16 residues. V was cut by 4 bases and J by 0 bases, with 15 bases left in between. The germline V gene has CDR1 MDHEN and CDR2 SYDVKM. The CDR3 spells CASSSGGAWMNTEAFF. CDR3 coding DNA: TGTGCCAGCAGTTCGGGGGGGGCTTGGATGAACACTGAAGCTTTCTTT.

The CDR3 sequence: CASSSYSYTGELFF. The CDR3 DNA reads as TGTGCCAGCAGTAGCTACAGTTACACCGGGGAGCTGTTTTTT. This chain joins TRBV6-2 or TRBV6-3 and TRBJ2-2, with no clear D. Germline lookup yields CDR1 MNHEY and CDR2 SVGEGT. This CDR3 is built from 14 residues. Trimming cost V 5 bases and J 3 bases, with 10 bases left between them.

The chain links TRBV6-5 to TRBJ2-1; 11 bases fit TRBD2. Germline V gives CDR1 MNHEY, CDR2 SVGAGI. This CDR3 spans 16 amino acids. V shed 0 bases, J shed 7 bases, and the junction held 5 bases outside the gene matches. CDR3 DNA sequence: TGTGCCAGCAGTTACTCGACTAGCGGGGTAGGGAATGAGCAGTTCTTC. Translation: CASSYSTSGVGNEQFF.

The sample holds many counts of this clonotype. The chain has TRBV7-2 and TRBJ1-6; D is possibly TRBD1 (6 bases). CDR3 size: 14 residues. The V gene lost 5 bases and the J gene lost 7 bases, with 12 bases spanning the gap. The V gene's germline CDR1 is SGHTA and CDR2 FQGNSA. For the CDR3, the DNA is TGTGCCAGCAGCCGACAGGATAAGAATTCACCCCTCCACTTT. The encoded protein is CASSRQDKNSPLHF.

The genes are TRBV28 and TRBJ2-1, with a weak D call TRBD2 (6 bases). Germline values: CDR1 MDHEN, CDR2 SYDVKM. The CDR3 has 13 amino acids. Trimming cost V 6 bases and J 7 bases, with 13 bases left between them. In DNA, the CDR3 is TGTGCCAGCAGCCTGACTAGGTGGAATGAGCAGTTCTTC. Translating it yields CASSLTRWNEQFF.

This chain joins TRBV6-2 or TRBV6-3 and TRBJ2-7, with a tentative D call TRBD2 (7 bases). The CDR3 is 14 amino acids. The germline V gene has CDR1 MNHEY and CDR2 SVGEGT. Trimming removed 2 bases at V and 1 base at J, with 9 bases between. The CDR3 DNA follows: TGTGCCAGCAGTTACGCGGGGGCTTCCTACGAGCAGTACTTC. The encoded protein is CASSYAGASYEQYF.

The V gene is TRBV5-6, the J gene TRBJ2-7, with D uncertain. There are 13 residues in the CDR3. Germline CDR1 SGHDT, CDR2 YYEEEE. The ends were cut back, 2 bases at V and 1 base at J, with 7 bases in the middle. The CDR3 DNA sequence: TGTGCCAGCAGCTTTAGATATTCCTACGAGCAGTACTTC. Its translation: CASSFRYSYEQYF.

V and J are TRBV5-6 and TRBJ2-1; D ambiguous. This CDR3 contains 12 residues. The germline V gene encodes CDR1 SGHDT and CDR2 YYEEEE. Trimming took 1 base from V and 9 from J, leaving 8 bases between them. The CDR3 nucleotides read TGTGCCAGCAGCTTGCCCGGAGCTGAGCAGTTCTTC. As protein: CASSLPGAEQFF.

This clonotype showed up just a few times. The CDR3 DNA follows: TGCAGTGCTAGGGGCGGGATCGGGACAGGGGACTACAATGAGCAGTTCTTC. Residues: CSARGGIGTGDYNEQFF. The chain couples TRBV20-1 to TRBJ2-1, with TRBD1 matching over 10 bases. Germline trimming cut 3 bases from V and 3 bases from J; bases unmatched to any gene: 11. CDR3 length equals 17 residues. Germline loops: CDR1 DFQATT, CDR2 SNEGSKA (reference sequence).

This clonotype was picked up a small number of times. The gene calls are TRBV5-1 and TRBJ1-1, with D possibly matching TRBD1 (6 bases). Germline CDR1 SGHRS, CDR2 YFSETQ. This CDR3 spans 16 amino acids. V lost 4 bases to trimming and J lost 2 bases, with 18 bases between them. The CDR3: CASSPRTRTANTEAFF. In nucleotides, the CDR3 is TGCGCCAGCAGCCCACGGACGAGGACAGCTAACACTGAAGCTTTCTTT.